Below, one TCR beta chain is given with its context. Antigen unknown. The source of the sample is a study of cytomegalovirus exposure and HLA in healthy donors. Study-wide findings and caveats: In an earlier analysis, in approximately 630 donors, most V segments appeared productive either ~87% or ~30% of the time. The authors excluded some V segments, including TRBV6-2 and TRBV6-3, as indistinguishable.

The CDR3 is 14 residues long. Germline CDR1 reads ENHRY; CDR2 reads SYGVKD. Trimming removed 0 bases at V and 3 bases at J, with 8 bases between. Amplification used 60 Vbeta primers and 13 Jbeta primers. Sequencing used immunoSEQ multiplex PCR; TCRdb keeps in-frame clones, though not all of them. This table holds just over 150,000 clones, nearly 80% found once. The sequence was collected from a woman between 40 and 50 years old in good health and CMV-seronegative. The chain combines TRBV10-3 with TRBJ1-2; D not certain. The sample consisted of PBMCs. Here the CDR3 reads CAISESGSHYGYTF. CDR3 DNA sequence: TGTGCCATCAGTGAGTCGGGCAGCCACTATGGCTACACCTTC.